This TCR beta chain was found in a study of T cell responses to AZD1222 COVID-19 vaccine. Study observations and caveats: Along spike, vaccine-associated CD4 TCRs were found throughout, with dominance at 160-218 and 743-854. Donors were chiefly white British, with a greater number of females, and clonal diversity was perhaps underestimated. Repertoires were collected only later (after the peak T cell response had occurred).

A remark on this clone: The antigen is not known.

Libraries were prepared by immunoSEQ multiplex PCR; TCRdb keeps only in-frame clonotypes and omits some of them. Counted here are over 150,000 clones, roughly 87% occurring once; the ten biggest clones make up around 1.1%. Looked up from germline, CDR1 is SGHDT and CDR2 is YYEEEE. The CDR3 runs 15 residues. V lost 1 base, J lost 8 bases, and 13 bases lay in between. The chain couples TRBV5-6 to TRBJ1-6; D call uncertain. The specimen comprised peripheral blood, sampled 28 days after the second AZD1222 dose. This receptor was identified in an adult who received the AZD1222 COVID-19 vaccine. CDR3 bases: TGTGCCAGCAGCTTGTATCGGGGATTGGATTCACCCCTCCACTTT. It translates to CASSLYRGLDSPLHF.